These T cell receptor beta chains were read from a single sample in a study of cytomegalovirus exposure and HLA in healthy donors. This table comes from immunoSEQ multiplex PCR, and its TCRdb copy is limited to in-frame clones, with some not included. The sample's table shows approximately 120,000 clones. The source material was PBMCs. The receptors were gathered from a man younger than 35 in good health and CMV-seronegative. The CDR3 runs from the conserved cysteine through the conserved F or W. The D gene is left open where the match is weak.

j_call: TRBJ2-1
d_call: TRBD2
v_call: TRBV20-1
cdr3_aa: CSGGRANEQFF
cdr3_nt: TGCAGTGGCGGGAGGGCGAATGAGCAGTTCTTC

j_call: TRBJ2-3
d_call: -
v_call: TRBV28
cdr3_aa: CASSFGSSANKYTDTQYF
cdr3_nt: TGTGCCAGCAGTTTTGGGTCTAGCGCTAACAAATACACAGATACGCAGTATTTT

j_call: TRBJ1-2
d_call: TRBD1
v_call: TRBV5-1
cdr3_aa: CASSLSPRDSYGYTF
cdr3_nt: TGCGCCAGCAGCTTGAGCCCTAGGGACAGCTATGGCTACACCTTC

j_call: TRBJ2-2
d_call: TRBD1
v_call: TRBV5-6
cdr3_aa: CASSLTGGGELFF
cdr3_nt: TGTGCCAGCAGCCTGACAGGGGGAGGGGAGCTGTTTTTT

j_call: TRBJ1-4
d_call: -
v_call: TRBV5-6
cdr3_aa: CASSLRQGTNEKLFF
cdr3_nt: TGTGCCAGCAGCTTGAGGCAGGGAACTAATGAAAAACTGTTTTTT

j_call: TRBJ1-2
d_call: TRBD1
v_call: TRBV6-1
cdr3_aa: CASSEGGTVYGYTF
cdr3_nt: TGTGCCAGCAGTGAAGGCGGGACAGTCTATGGCTACACCTTC

j_call: TRBJ1-2
d_call: TRBD1
v_call: TRBV5-6
cdr3_aa: CASSYPPRGLYGYTF
cdr3_nt: TGTGCCAGCAGCTACCCACCCAGGGGGCTCTATGGCTACACCTTC

j_call: TRBJ1-2
d_call: -
v_call: TRBV6-5
cdr3_aa: CASSNGPTGGYTF
cdr3_nt: TGTGCCAGCAGTAACGGGCCCACGGGGGGCTACACCTTC

j_call: TRBJ1-2
d_call: -
v_call: TRBV11-2
cdr3_aa: CASSLSAGLRGNYGYTF
cdr3_nt: TGTGCCAGCAGCTTGAGTGCAGGGCTAAGGGGTAACTATGGCTACACCTTC

j_call: TRBJ1-5
d_call: -
v_call: TRBV6-5
cdr3_aa: CASGYRANQPQHF
cdr3_nt: TGTGCCAGCGGCTACAGGGCCAATCAGCCCCAGCATTTT

j_call: TRBJ2-7
d_call: -
v_call: TRBV6-5
cdr3_aa: CASRRGFLSSYEQYF
cdr3_nt: TGTGCCAGCAGACGAGGATTCCTTTCCTCCTACGAGCAGTACTTC

j_call: TRBJ1-1
d_call: TRBD1
v_call: TRBV27
cdr3_aa: CASSPGQGAGTEAFF
cdr3_nt: TGTGCCAGCAGTCCGGGACAGGGGGCCGGGACTGAAGCTTTCTTT

j_call: TRBJ2-4
d_call: -
v_call: TRBV28
cdr3_aa: CASSLEGERRPKNIQYF
cdr3_nt: TGTGCCAGCAGTTTAGAAGGGGAAAGAAGACCCAAAAACATTCAGTACTTC

j_call: TRBJ2-6
d_call: TRBD2
v_call: TRBV10-3
cdr3_aa: CAISSSGGLGANVLTF
cdr3_nt: TGTGCCATCAGCTCATCCGGGGGGTTAGGGGCCAACGTCCTGACTTTC

j_call: TRBJ2-1
d_call: TRBD1
v_call: TRBV5-6
cdr3_aa: CASSHSFGQVDNEQFF
cdr3_nt: TGTGCCAGCAGCCACTCATTTGGACAGGTGGACAATGAGCAGTTCTTC

j_call: TRBJ1-4
d_call: -
v_call: TRBV4-1
cdr3_aa: CASSLATNLREKLFF
cdr3_nt: TGCGCCAGCAGCCTCGCGACTAATCTAAGGGAAAAACTGTTTTTT

j_call: TRBJ1-2
d_call: -
v_call: TRBV30
cdr3_aa: CAWSVGGEARTF
cdr3_nt: TGTGCCTGGAGTGTAGGGGGGGAGGCGAGGACCTTC

j_call: TRBJ1-1
d_call: -
v_call: TRBV5-1
cdr3_aa: CASSLEGTSLNTEAFF
cdr3_nt: TGCGCCAGCAGCTTGGAGGGGACAAGCCTCAACACTGAAGCTTTCTTT

j_call: TRBJ1-6
d_call: -
v_call: TRBV29-1
cdr3_aa: CSVDFRQDKNNYNSPLHF
cdr3_nt: TGCAGCGTTGATTTCAGGCAAGACAAAAATAACTATAATTCACCCCTCCACTTT

j_call: TRBJ1-2
d_call: -
v_call: TRBV7-2
cdr3_aa: CASSFTGPWNGYTF
cdr3_nt: TGTGCCAGCAGCTTTACAGGACCGTGGAATGGCTACACCTTC

j_call: TRBJ2-3
d_call: TRBD2
v_call: TRBV7-9
cdr3_aa: CASSTTAGGRDTQYF
cdr3_nt: TGTGCCAGCAGCACCACGGCGGGGGGCAGGGATACGCAGTATTTT

j_call: TRBJ1-1
d_call: -
v_call: TRBV19
cdr3_aa: CASSVITIMTGANTEAFF
cdr3_nt: TGTGCCAGTAGTGTGATTACGATCATGACAGGAGCGAACACTGAAGCTTTCTTT

j_call: TRBJ1-1
d_call: -
v_call: TRBV19
cdr3_aa: CASSIVPVRGTEAFF
cdr3_nt: TGTGCCAGTAGTATAGTCCCGGTGAGGGGGACTGAAGCTTTCTTT